What follows is one TCR beta chain and its context. Its antigen is as yet unknown. This CDR3 region has 15 residues. Germline values: CDR1 SEHNR, CDR2 FQNEAQ (reference sequence). These data are taken from a study of CXCR3-negative and CXCR3-positive naive CD8 T cells. The study, taken as a whole, reports: In both naive subsets diversity was comparably high, whereas memory CD8+ cells showed much lower diversity.

A CD45RO-CCR7+CD27+CD95- phenotype identified naive CD8+ T cells. Libraries of TRB cDNA were made by 5' RACE and carried UMIs. TCRdb processed the 5' RACE reads again and assigns one entry to each CDR3 protein, with no DNA. The sample data list about 62,000 distinct CDR3 sequences. The chain employs TRBV7-9 and TRBJ2-4; lacking DNA, the TRBD1 call made by TCRdb goes unchecked. The source of this sequence is a human donor in good health. Some clones in this sample may be carry-over from other donors' samples. The sequenced sample consisted of naive CXCR3- CD8+ T cells from blood. Subset in this sample: CD45RO-CCR7+CD27+CD95- naive CD8+ T cells lacking CXCR3 (TNR3-). The chain's CDR3 is CASSPLAPSSRIQYF.